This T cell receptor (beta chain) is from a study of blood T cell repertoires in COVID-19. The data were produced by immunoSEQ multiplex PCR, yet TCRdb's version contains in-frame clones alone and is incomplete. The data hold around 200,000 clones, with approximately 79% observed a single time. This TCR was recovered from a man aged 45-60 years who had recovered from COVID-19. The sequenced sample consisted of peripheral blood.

DNA for the CDR3: TGTGCCACCAGTGGGGGGAAGACTAGCGGCTCCTACAATGAGCAGTTCTTC. Its translation: CATSGGKTSGSYNEQFF. The gene calls are TRBV24-1 and TRBJ2-1; TRBD2 matches at 9 bases. Germline V CDR1 and CDR2: KGHDR, SFDVKD. Trimming took 5 bases from V and 0 from J; bases not matched to a gene: 7. CDR3 length: 17 residues.